Each of the 6 T cell receptor beta chains below was sequenced from the same sample in a study of T cell changes during pregnancy in multiple sclerosis. The data were produced by immunoSEQ multiplex PCR, yet TCRdb's version contains in-frame clones alone and is incomplete. The sample contains roughly 76,000 clones, about 89% of which appear only once. Sequenced here: CD4+ T cells from peripheral blood mononuclear cells, sampled in the second trimester of pregnancy. The receptors were sampled from a female donor with multiple sclerosis, enrolled in a pregnancy study.

The CDR3 region is CASSREARGGYTF. The DNA of the CDR3 is TGTGCCAGCAGTCGGGAGGCAAGGGGGGGCTACACCTTC. The J gene is TRBJ1-2, the V gene TRBV27, with D tentatively TRBD1 (6 bases). The CDR3 spans 13 residues. The V end lost 5 bases, the J end lost 8 bases, and 15 bases lay between the germline ends. Germline assignment: CDR1 MNHEY and CDR2 SMNVEV (reference sequence).

The rearrangement uses TRBV28 and TRBJ2-7; the match to TRBD1 covers 9 bases. The length of the CDR3 is 14 residues. In germline, CDR1 is MDHEN, CDR2 SYDVKM. V trimming: 4 bases; J trimming: 5 bases; junction bases outside the gene matches: 6. CDR3 nucleotides: TGTGCCAGCAGTTCAAACAGGGGGCCCGACGAGCAGTACTTC. This gives the protein CASSSNRGPDEQYF.

The chain couples TRBV9 to TRBJ2-1, with 7 bases aligning to TRBD2. The germline gives CDR1 SGDLS, CDR2 YYNGEE. Losses at the gene ends were 6 bases for V and 0 bases for J; bases not matched to a gene: 6. This CDR3 has 15 amino acids. Written as DNA, the CDR3 is TGTGCCAGCACCCTTCTAGCGGACTCCTACAATGAGCAGTTCTTC. This sequence encodes CASTLLADSYNEQFF.

The chain joins TRBV29-1 to TRBJ1-2; D ambiguous. V shed 7 bases and J shed 4 bases, with 10 bases lying between them. Per germline, CDR1 SQVTM and CDR2 ANQGSEA. The CDR3 loop spans 11 amino acids. The CDR3 here is CSAEGGYGYTF. The CDR3 nucleotides read TGCAGCGCCGAGGGCGGCTATGGCTACACCTTC.

This clone was counted once. CDR3: CASSLKSGNTIYF. The DNA for the CDR3 is TGTGCCAGCAGTTTGAAGAGTGGAAACACCATATATTTT. The gene calls are TRBV7-2 and TRBJ1-3, with unresolved D. The V and J ends lost 6 bases and 3 bases respectively, with 9 bases between them. The CDR3 contains 13 residues. Germline loops: CDR1 SGHTA, CDR2 FQGNSA.

J is TRBJ2-7 and V is TRBV2; the D gene is possibly TRBD2 (5 bases). The CDR3 is 15 amino acids. Looked up from germline, CDR1 is SNHLY and CDR2 is FYNNEI. V was trimmed by 5 bases and J by 4 bases, leaving 18 bases between them. CDR3 amino acids: CASSYGGARTYEQYF. CDR3 nucleotides: TGTGCCAGCAGTTACGGTGGAGCCAGGACTTACGAGCAGTACTTC.